The 5 T cell receptor beta chains below all came from one sample that was sequenced in a study of identical twins. MiXCR was run by TCRdb on the 5' RACE reads, yielding one entry per CDR3 protein. In the table there are some 440,000 distinct CDR3 sequences, 20% to 25% of which are singletons. These data also formed part of another study, on T cells expressing NK-cell markers.

The source material was CD4+ T cells sorted from blood. The receptor set was obtained from a young woman in good health.

Only one count was recorded for this clonotype. V and J are TRBV6-2 or TRBV6-3 and TRBJ2-5, with 7 bases identical to TRBD2. V lost 5 bases and J lost 1; bases outside the gene matches: 7. This CDR3 spans 15 amino acids. Looked up from germline, CDR1 is MNHEY and CDR2 is SVGEGT. CDR3 sequence reads: CASSPRLASQETQYF. CDR3 coding DNA: TGTGCCAGCAGTCCAAGACTAGCCTCCCAAGAGACCCAGTACTTC.

This rearrangement joins TRBV12-3 or TRBV12-4 to TRBJ2-7; perhaps TRBD1 as D (6 bases). The CDR3 loop spans 13 amino acids. Trimming took off 5 bases at V and 3 bases at J, with 11 bases between the two ends. The CDR3 protein is CASSRQVNYEQYF. The CDR3 region has the DNA TGTGCCAGCAGTCGACAGGTAAACTACGAGCAGTACTTC.

A few counts support this clonotype. The chain recombines TRBV20-1 with TRBJ2-4; 7 bases match TRBD2. Germline loops: CDR1 DFQATT, CDR2 SNEGSKA (reference sequence). After removal of 7 bases from V and 1 base from J, the junction contained 7 bases not matched to a gene. CDR3 length: 14 amino acids. Written as DNA, the CDR3 is TGCAGTGGGGAGGGCGCAGTGGCCAAAAACATTCAGTACTTC. Its protein is CSGEGAVAKNIQYF.

This rearrangement joins TRBV7-9 to TRBJ2-1; 9 nucleotides match TRBD1. The V and J ends lost 6 bases and 10 bases, in that order; junction bases with no gene match: 16. The CDR3 has 16 amino acids. The germline gives CDR1 SEHNR, CDR2 FQNEAQ (reference sequence). CDR3 nucleotide sequence: TGTGCCAGCAGACCAACAGGGGGCGGATCAGGGGGAGAGCAGTTCTTC. This encodes CASRPTGGGSGGEQFF.

There are a few counts of this clonotype. The CDR3 DNA is TGTGCCAGCAGCCTGAACCGTAATCGATACAATGAGCAGTTCTTC. It is translated as CASSLNRNRYNEQFF. The chain couples TRBV12-3 or TRBV12-4 to TRBJ2-1; D not resolved. V lost 6 bases and J 4 bases, leaving 16 bases between the germline ends. The CDR3 extends over 15 amino acids.